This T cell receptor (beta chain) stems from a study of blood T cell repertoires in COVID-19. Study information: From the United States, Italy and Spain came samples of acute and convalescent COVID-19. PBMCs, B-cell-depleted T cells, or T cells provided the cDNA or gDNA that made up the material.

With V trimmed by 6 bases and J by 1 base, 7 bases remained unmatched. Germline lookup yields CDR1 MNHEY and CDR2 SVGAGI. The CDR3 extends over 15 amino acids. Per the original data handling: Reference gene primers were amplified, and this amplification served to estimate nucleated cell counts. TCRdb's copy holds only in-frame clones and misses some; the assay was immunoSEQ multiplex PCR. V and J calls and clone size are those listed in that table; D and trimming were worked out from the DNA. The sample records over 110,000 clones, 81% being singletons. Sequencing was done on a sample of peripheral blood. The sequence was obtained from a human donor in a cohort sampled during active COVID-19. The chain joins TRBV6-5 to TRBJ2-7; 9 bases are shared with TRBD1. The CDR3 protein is CASSFTGGASYEQYF. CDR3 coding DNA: TGTGCCAGCAGCTTCACAGGGGGCGCTTCCTACGAGCAGTACTTC.